These T cell receptor beta chains were read from a single sample in a study of neurological immune-mediated disorders. TCRdb re-called the 5' RACE reads with MiXCR, one entry per CDR3 protein. This table holds approximately 27,000 distinct CDR3 sequences, approximately 22% found once. Sequenced input: CD4+ T cells from blood. These receptors were obtained from a man aged 45-60 years with HTLV-1-associated myelopathy (HAM/TSP). CDR3s include the opening cysteine and the closing phenylalanine or tryptophan. D genes are given only for firm matches. For some rows the clone size is stated as once, few or many, or as a class when expanded; others skip it.

D: .; size: .; J: TRBJ1-1; V: TRBV12-3/TRBV12-4; CDR3: CTSFPRPSDGNTEAFF; DNA: TGTACCAGCTTCCCAAGGCCGTCGGACGGGAACACTGAAGCTTTCTTT
D: .; size: .; J: TRBJ2-2; V: TRBV5-1; CDR3: CASSSGQGGTGELFF; DNA: TGCGCCAGCAGCTCCGGACAGGGAGGGACCGGGGAGCTGTTTTTT
D: .; size: .; J: TRBJ1-2; V: TRBV15; CDR3: CATSRSTAGTLGYGYTF; DNA: TGTGCCACCAGCAGATCCACCGCCGGGACACTGGGCTATGGCTACACCTTC
D: .; size: .; J: TRBJ2-7; V: TRBV11-2; CDR3: CANSSRLENPEQYF; DNA: TGTGCCAACAGCTCGCGTTTGGAGAACCCCGAGCAGTACTTC
D: .; size: many; J: TRBJ1-2; V: TRBV5-1; CDR3: CASSREGRNYGYTF; DNA: TGCGCCAGCAGCCGTGAGGGACGTAACTATGGCTACACCTTC
D: TRBD2; size: many; J: TRBJ2-1; V: TRBV5-1; CDR3: CASSISGTSGAYNEQFF; DNA: TGCGCCAGCAGCATTTCCGGGACTAGCGGTGCCTACAATGAGCAGTTCTTC
D: TRBD2; size: .; J: TRBJ2-7; V: TRBV6-5; CDR3: CASSPVSGDYEQYF; DNA: TGTGCCAGCAGTCCCGTTAGCGGGGACTACGAGCAGTACTTC
D: .; size: many; J: TRBJ2-7; V: TRBV7-8; CDR3: CASSYLQGAYEQYF; DNA: TGTGCCAGCAGCTACCTACAGGGTGCCTACGAGCAGTACTTC
D: .; size: many; J: TRBJ1-5; V: TRBV18; CDR3: CASSPGVASNQPQHF; DNA: TGTGCCAGCTCACCGGGTGTTGCCTCCAATCAGCCCCAGCATTTT
D: .; size: many; J: TRBJ2-7; V: TRBV11-2; CDR3: CASSPEPQGLYEQYF; DNA: TGTGCCAGCAGCCCTGAGCCGCAGGGTCTTTACGAGCAGTACTTC
D: .; size: .; J: TRBJ2-1; V: TRBV20-1; CDR3: CSARAAGLLSNEQFF; DNA: TGCAGTGCTCGGGCCGCGGGGCTTCTAAGCAATGAGCAGTTCTTC
D: .; size: many; J: TRBJ2-1; V: TRBV29-1; CDR3: CSVGTNEQFF; DNA: TGCAGCGTTGGGACCAATGAGCAGTTCTTC
D: .; size: few; J: TRBJ1-1; V: TRBV29-1; CDR3: CSVGALTGYTEAFF; DNA: TGCAGCGTTGGGGCCCTTACAGGGTATACTGAAGCTTTCTTT
D: .; size: many; J: TRBJ2-1; V: TRBV5-5; CDR3: CASSLMGALGEQFF; DNA: TGTGCCAGCAGCTTGATGGGGGCGCTGGGTGAGCAGTTCTTC
D: .; size: many; J: TRBJ2-6; V: TRBV4-1; CDR3: CASSQVLAGSSGANVLTF; DNA: TGCGCCAGCAGCCAAGTTTTAGCAGGGAGCTCTGGGGCCAACGTCCTGACTTTC